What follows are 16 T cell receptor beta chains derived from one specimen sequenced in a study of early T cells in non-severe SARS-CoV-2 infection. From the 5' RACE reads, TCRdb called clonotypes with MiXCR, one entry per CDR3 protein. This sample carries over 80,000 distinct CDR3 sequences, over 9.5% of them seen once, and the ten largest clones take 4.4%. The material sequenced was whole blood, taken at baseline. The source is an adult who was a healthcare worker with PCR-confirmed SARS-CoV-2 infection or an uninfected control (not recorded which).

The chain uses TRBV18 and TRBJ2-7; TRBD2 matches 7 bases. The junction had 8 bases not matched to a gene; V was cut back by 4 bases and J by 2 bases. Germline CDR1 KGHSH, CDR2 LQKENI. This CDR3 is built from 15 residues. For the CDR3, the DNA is TGTGCCAGCTCACGAGAGAGGGAGGGAACCTACGAGCAGTACTTC. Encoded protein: CASSREREGTYEQYF.

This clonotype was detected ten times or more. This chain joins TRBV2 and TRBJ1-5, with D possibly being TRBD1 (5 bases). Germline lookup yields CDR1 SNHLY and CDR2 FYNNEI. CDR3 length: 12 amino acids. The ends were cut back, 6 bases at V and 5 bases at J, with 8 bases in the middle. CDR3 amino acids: CASRGLDQPQHF. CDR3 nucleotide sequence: TGTGCCAGCAGGGGGCTGGATCAGCCCCAGCATTTT.

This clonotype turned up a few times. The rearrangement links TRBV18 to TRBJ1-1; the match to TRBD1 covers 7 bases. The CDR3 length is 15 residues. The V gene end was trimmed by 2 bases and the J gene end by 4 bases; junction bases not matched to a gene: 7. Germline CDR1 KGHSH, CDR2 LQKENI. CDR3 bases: TGTGCCAGCTCACCAGGGGGACAGCTCTCCACTGAAGCTTTCTTT. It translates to CASSPGGQLSTEAFF.

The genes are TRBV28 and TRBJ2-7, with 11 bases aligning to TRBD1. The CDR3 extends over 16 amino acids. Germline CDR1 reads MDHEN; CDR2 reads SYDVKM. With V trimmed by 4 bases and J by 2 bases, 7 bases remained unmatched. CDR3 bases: TGTGCCAGCAGTTCCGTAGGGGGACAGGGGGCCTACGAGCAGTACTTC. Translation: CASSSVGGQGAYEQYF.

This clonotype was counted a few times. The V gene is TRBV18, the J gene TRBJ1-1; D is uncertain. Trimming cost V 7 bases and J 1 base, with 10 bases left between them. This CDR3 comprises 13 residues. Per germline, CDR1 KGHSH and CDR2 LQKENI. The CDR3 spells CASCRVANTEAFF. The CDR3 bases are TGTGCCAGCTGCCGCGTGGCGAACACTGAAGCTTTCTTT.

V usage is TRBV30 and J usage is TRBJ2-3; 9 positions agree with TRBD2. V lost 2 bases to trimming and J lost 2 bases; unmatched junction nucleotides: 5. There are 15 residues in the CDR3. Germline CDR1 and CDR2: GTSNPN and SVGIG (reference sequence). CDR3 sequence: CAWSPLAGVTDTQYF. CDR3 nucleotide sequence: TGTGCCTGGAGTCCCTTAGCGGGGGTCACAGATACGCAGTATTTT. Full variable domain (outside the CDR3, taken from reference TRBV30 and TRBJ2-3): SQTIHQWPATLVQPVGSPLSLECTVEGTSNPNLYWYRQAAGRGLQLLFYSVGIGQISSEVPQNLSASRPQDRQFILSSKKLLLSDSGFYLCAWSPLAGVTDTQYFGPGTRLTVL.

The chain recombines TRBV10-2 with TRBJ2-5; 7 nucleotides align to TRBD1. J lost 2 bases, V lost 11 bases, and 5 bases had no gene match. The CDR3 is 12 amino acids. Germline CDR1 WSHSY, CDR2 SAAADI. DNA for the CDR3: TGCGCCTGCCGACAGGGACAAGAGACCCAGTACTTC. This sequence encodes CACRQGQETQYF.

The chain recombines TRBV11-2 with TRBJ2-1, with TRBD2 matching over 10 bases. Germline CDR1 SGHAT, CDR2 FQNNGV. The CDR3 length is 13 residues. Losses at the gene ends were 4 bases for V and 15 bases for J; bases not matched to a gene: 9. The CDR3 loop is CASSWTSGGEGFF. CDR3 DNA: TGTGCCAGCAGCTGGACTAGCGGAGGGGAGGGGTTCTTC.

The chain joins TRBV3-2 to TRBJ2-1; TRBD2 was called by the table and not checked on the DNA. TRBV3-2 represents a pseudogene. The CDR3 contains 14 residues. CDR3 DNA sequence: TGTGCCAGCAGCCAAGGTGGGACTCGTGGTGAGCAGTTCTTC. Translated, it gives CASSQGGTRGEQFF.

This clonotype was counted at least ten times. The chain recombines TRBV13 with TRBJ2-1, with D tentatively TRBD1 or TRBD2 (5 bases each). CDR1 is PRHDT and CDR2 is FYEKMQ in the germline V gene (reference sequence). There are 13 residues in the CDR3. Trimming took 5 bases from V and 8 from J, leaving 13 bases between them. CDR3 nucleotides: TGTGCCAGCAGCCGAAGATTGGGGGATGAGCAGTTCTTC. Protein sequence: CASSRRLGDEQFF.

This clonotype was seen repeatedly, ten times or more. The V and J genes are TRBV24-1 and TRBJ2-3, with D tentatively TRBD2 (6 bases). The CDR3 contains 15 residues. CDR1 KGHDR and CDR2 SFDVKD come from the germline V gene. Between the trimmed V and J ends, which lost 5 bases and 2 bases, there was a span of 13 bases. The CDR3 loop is CATSGTTELTDTQYF. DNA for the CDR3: TGTGCCACCAGTGGGACTACCGAACTCACAGATACGCAGTATTTT.

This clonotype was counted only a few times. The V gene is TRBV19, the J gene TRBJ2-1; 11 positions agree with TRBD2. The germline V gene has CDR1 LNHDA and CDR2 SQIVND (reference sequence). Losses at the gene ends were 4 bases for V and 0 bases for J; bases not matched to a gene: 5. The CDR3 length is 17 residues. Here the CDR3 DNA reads TGTGCCAGTAGTACCGATAGCGGGGGGGACTCCTACAATGAGCAGTTCTTC. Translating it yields CASSTDSGGDSYNEQFF. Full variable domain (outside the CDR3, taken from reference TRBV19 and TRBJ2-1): DGGITQSPKYLFRKEGQNVTLSCEQNLNHDAMYWYRQDPGQGLRLIYYSQIVNDFQKGDIAEGYSVSREKKESFPLTVTSAQKNPTAFYLCASSTDSGGDSYNEQFFGPGTRLTVL.

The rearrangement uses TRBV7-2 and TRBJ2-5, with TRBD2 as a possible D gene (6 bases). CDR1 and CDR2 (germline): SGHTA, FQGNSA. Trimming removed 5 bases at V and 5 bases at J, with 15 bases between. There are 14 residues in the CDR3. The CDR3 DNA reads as TGTGCCAGCAGCGCGACGACTAGTATCGAGACCCAGTACTTC. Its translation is CASSATTSIETQYF. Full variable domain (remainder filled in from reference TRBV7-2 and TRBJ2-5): GAGVSQSPSNKVTEKGKDVELRCDPISGHTALYWYRQSLGQGLEFLIYFQGNSAPDKSGLPSDRFSAERTGGSVSTLTIQRTQQEDSAVYLCASSATTSIETQYFGPGTRLLVL.

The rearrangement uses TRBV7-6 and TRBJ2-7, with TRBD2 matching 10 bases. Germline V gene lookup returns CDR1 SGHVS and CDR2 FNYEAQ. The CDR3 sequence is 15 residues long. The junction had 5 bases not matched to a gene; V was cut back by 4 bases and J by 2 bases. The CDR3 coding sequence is TGTGCCAGCAGCTCTACTAGCGGGGTCCCCTACGAGCAGTACTTC. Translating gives CASSSTSGVPYEQYF.

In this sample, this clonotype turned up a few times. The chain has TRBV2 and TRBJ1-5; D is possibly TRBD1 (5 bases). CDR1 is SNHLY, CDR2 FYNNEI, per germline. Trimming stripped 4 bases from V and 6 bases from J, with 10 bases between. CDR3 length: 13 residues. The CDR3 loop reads CASSADSVQPQHF. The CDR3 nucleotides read TGTGCCAGCAGTGCCGACAGTGTTCAGCCCCAGCATTTT.

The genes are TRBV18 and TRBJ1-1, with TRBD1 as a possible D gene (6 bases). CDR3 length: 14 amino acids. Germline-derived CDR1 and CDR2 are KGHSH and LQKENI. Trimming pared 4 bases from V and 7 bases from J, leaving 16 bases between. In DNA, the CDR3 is TGTGCCAGCTCACGGAAACAGGGTGGCGGTGAAGCTTTCTTT. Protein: CASSRKQGGGEAFF.